The TCR beta chain under discussion was sequenced for a study of liver allograft versus peripheral blood T cells. Study details: Liver transplant recipients had T cell receptor repertoires compared between transplanted liver and peripheral blood.

Of note for this clonotype: Its antigen is still unknown.

MiXCR was run by TCRdb on the reads, yielding one entry per CDR3 protein. The repertoire holds fewer than 15,000 distinct CDR3 sequences, 18% seen once, with 2% to 2.5% in the top ten. Study results and caveats: Within liver allografts, T cell receptor repertoires were reportedly different from those in peripheral blood.

The clonotype comes from a human patient who had a liver transplant. Some T cells may possibly be graft donor cells.

As DNA, the CDR3 is TGCGCCAGCAAACAGGACGACAGGAACACTGAAGCTTTCTTT. Translating gives CASKQDDRNTEAFF. The genes are TRBV5-1 and TRBJ1-1; a weak D match, TRBD1 (5 bases). The V end lost 6 bases, the J end lost 1 base, and 13 bases lay between the germline ends. The CDR3 is 14 amino acids. Germline loops: CDR1 SGHRS, CDR2 YFSETQ. The whole variable domain, filled in from reference TRBV5-1 and TRBJ1-1, reads KAGVTQTPRYLIKTRGQQVTLSCSPISGHRSVSWYQQTPGQGLQFLFEYFSETQRNKGNFPGRFSGRQFSNSRSEMNVSTLELGDSALYLCASKQDDRNTEAFFGQGTRLTVV.